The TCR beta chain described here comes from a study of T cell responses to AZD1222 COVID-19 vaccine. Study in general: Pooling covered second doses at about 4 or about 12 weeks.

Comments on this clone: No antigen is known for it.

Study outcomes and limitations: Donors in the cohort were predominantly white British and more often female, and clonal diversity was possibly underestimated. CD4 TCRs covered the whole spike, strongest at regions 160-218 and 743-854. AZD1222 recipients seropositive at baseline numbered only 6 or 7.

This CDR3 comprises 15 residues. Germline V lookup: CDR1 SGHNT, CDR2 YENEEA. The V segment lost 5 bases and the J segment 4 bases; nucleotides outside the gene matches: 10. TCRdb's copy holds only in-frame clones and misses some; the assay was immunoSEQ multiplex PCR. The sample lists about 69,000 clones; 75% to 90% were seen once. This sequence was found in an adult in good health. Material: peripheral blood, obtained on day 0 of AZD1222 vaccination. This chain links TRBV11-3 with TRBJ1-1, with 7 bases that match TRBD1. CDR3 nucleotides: TGTGCCAGCAGCCCAGGGGGAGGGGATGGCACTGAAGCTTTCTTT. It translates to CASSPGGGDGTEAFF.